A single sample is the source of the 4 T cell receptor beta chains below, sequenced in a study of shared clonotypes between healthy human individuals. Data came from immunoSEQ multiplex PCR; TCRdb stores just in-frame clones and leaves some out. Of approximately 2,000,000 clones in the sample, around 93% were seen once. The naive CD8 fraction comprised CD45RO-negative cells positively selected for CCR7 and excluded terminally differentiated effector memory CD45RA+ cells. The specimen was naive CD8+ T cells from PBMCs. The receptors shown here come from a man in his late teens or twenties in good health. Some clones in this sample may be carry-over from other donors' samples.

The genes are TRBV27 and TRBJ2-3; weak D call: TRBD1 (6 bases). This CDR3 is built from 14 residues. The V end lost 5 bases, the J end lost 6 bases, and 15 bases lay between the germline ends. Germline assignment: CDR1 MNHEY and CDR2 SMNVEV (reference sequence). CDR3 coding DNA: TGTGCCAGCAGTACACAGGGAGCCCTTGATACGCAGTATTTT. Protein product: CASSTQGALDTQYF.

The chain uses TRBV19 and TRBJ1-1; D is unclear. Trimming removed 5 bases at V and 1 base at J, with 14 bases between. Germline CDR1 and CDR2: LNHDA and SQIVND (reference sequence). The CDR3 runs 15 residues. In DNA, the CDR3 is TGTGCCAGTAGTTCCCACATGGGCGGGAACACTGAAGCTTTCTTT. Translated, it gives CASSSHMGGNTEAFF.

The chain employs TRBV10-3 and TRBJ1-5, with D perhaps matching TRBD1 (5 bases). This CDR3 is 15 amino acids long. From germline, CDR1 is ENHRY and CDR2 SYGVKD. V was pared by 2 bases and J by 10 bases, with 18 bases between. The CDR3 here is CAISEGGGFRDPQHF. CDR3 coding DNA: TGTGCCATCAGTGAGGGGGGAGGGTTCCGGGACCCCCAGCATTTT.

The chain is built from TRBV5-6 and TRBJ2-5; D not resolved. The CDR3 covers 15 residues. Trimming took off 2 bases at V and 5 bases at J, with 16 bases between the two ends. Germline CDR1 and CDR2: SGHDT and YYEEEE. CDR3 nucleotides: TGTGCCAGCAGCTTCCCCATTTTCTATCCCGAGACCCAGTACTTC. Residues: CASSFPIFYPETQYF.